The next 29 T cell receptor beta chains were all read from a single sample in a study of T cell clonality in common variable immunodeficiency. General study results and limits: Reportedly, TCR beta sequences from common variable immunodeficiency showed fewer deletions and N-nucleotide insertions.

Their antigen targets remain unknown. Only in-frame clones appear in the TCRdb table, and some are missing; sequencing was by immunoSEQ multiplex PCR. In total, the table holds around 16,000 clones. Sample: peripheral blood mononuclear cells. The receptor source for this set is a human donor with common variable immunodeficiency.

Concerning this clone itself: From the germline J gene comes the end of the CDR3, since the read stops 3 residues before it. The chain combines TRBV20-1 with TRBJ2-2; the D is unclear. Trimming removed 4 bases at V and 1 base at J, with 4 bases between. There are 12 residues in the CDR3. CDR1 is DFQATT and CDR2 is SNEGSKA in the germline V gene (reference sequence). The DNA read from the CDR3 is TGCAGTGCTAACAGGAACACCGGGGAG. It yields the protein CSANRNTGE. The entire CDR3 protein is CSANRNTGELFF.

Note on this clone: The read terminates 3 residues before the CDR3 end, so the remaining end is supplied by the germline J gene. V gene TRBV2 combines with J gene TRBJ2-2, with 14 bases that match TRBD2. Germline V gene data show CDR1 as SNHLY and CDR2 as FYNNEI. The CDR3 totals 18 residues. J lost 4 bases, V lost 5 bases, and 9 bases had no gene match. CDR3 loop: CASSYRLAGGPVTGELFF. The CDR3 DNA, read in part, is TGTGCCAGCAGTTACAGACTAGCGGGGGGGCCGGTCACCGGGGAG.

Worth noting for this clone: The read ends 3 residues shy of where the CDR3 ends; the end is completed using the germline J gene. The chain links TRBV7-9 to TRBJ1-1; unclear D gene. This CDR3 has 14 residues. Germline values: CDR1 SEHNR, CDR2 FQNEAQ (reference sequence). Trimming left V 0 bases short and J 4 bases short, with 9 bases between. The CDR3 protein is CASSLAARGTEAFF. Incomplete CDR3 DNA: TGTGCCAGCAGCTTAGCGGCACGGGGCACTGAA.

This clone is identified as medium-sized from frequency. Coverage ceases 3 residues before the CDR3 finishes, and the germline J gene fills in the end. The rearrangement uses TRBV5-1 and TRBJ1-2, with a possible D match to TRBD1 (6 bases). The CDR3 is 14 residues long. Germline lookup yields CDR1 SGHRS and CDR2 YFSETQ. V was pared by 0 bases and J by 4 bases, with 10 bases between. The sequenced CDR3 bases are TGCGCCAGCAGCTTGGGCGACAGGCTCTATGGC. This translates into CASSLGDRLYG. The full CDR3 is CASSLGDRLYGYTF.

The CDR3 sequence: CASSLDIDNQPQHF. The sequenced part of the CDR3 DNA is TGTGCCAGCAGCCTGGACATAGACAATCAGCCC. The chain employs TRBV11-2 and TRBJ1-5; tentative D call: TRBD1 (5 bases). The sequence runs out 3 residues before the end of the CDR3; the remainder is reconstructed from the germline J gene. Germline CDR1 and CDR2: SGHAT and FQNNGV. There are 14 residues in the CDR3. The germline V and J ends were trimmed by 5 bases and 3 bases, with 11 bases remaining between them.

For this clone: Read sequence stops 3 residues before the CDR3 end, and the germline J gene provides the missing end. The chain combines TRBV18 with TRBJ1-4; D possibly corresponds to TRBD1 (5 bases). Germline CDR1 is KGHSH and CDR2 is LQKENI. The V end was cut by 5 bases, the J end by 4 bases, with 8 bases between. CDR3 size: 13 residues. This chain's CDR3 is CASSGAINEKLFF. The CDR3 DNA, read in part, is TGTGCCAGCTCAGGGGCCATTAATGAAAAA. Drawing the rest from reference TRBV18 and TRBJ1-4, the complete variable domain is NAGVMQNPRHLVRRRGQEARLRCSPMKGHSHVYWYRQLPEEGLKFMVYLQKENIIDESGMPKERFSAEFPKEGPSILRIQQVVRGDSAAYFCASSGAINEKLFFGSGTQLSVL.

The covered CDR3 bases are TGTGCCAGCAGCTTACGGGGAAAAGGGACCGGGGAG. It codes for CASSLRGKGTGE. The whole CDR3 sequence reads CASSLRGKGTGELFF. This chain links TRBV13 with TRBJ2-2; possible D gene TRBD2, 5 bases. The read is 3 residues too short to cover the CDR3 end, so that end is filled in from the germline J gene. Germline CDR1 is PRHDT and CDR2 is FYEKMQ (reference sequence). The germline V and J ends were trimmed by 2 bases and 5 bases, with 12 bases remaining between them. The CDR3 is 15 residues long.

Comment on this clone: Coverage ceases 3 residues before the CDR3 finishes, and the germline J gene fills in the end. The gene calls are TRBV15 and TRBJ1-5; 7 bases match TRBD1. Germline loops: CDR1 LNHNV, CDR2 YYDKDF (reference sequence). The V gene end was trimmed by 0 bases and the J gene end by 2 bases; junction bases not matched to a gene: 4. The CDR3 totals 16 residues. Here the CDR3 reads CATSRDTGAGNQPQHF. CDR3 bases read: TGTGCCACCAGCAGAGATACAGGGGCGGGCAATCAGCCC.

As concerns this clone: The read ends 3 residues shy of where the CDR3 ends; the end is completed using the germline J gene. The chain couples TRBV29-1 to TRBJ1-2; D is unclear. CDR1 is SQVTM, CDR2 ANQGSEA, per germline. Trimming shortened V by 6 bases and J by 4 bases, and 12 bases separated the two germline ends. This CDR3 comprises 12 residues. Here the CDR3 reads CSVKDSRYGYTF. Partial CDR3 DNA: TGCAGCGTGAAGGACTCCCGCTATGGC.

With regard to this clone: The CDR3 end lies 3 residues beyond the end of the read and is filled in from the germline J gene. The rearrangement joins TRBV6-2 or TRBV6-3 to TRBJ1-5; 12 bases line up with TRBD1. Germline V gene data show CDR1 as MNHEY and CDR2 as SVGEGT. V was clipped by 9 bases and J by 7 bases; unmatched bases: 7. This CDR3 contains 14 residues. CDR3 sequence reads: CASMGQGARQPQHF. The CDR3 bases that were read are TGTGCCAGTATGGGACAGGGGGCCAGACAGCCC.

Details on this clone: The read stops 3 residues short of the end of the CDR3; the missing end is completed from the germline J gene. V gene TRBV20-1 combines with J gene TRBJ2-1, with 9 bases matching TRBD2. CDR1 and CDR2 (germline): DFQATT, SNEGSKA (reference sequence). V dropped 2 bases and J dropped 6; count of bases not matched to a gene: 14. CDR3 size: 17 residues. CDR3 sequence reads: CSARRLGVAGGPNEQFF. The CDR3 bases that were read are TGCAGTGCTAGAAGACTAGGGGTGGCGGGGGGGCCCAATGAG.

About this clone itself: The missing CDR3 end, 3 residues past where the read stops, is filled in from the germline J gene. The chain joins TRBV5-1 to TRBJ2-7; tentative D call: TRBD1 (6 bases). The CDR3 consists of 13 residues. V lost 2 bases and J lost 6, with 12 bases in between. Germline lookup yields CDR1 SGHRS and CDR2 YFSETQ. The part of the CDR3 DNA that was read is TGCGCCAGCAGCTTCTCAACAGGGACCGAG. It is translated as CASSFSTGTE. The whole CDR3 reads CASSFSTGTEQYF.

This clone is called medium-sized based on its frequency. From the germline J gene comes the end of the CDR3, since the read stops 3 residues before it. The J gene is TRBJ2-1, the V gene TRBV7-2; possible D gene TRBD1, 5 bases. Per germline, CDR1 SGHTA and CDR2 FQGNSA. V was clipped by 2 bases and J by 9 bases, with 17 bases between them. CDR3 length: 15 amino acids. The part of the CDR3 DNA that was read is TGTGCCAGCAGCTTATTTGGGGCAGGGTTCGGTGAG. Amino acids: CASSLFGAGFGE. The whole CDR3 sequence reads CASSLFGAGFGEQFF. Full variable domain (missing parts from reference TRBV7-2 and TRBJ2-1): GAGVSQSPSNKVTEKGKDVELRCDPISGHTALYWYRQSLGQGLEFLIYFQGNSAPDKSGLPSDRFSAERTGGSVSTLTIQRTQQEDSAVYLCASSLFGAGFGEQFFGPGTRLTVL.

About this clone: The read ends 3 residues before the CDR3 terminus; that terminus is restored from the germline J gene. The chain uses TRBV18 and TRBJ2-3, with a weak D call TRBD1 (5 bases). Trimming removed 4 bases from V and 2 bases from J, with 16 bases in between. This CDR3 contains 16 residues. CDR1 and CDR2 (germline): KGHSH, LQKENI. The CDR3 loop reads CASSRQTQYNTDTQYF. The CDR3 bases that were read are TGTGCCAGCTCACGACAGACACAATACAACACAGATACG.

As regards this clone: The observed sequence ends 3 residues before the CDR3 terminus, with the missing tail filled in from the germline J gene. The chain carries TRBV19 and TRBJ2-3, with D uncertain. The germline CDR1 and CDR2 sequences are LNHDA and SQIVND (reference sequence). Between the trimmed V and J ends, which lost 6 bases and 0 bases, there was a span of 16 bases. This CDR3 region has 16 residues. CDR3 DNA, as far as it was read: TGTGCCAGTAGCACCCTGGCCCCTGCTAGCACAGATACG. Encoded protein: CASSTLAPASTDT. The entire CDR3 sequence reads CASSTLAPASTDTQYF.

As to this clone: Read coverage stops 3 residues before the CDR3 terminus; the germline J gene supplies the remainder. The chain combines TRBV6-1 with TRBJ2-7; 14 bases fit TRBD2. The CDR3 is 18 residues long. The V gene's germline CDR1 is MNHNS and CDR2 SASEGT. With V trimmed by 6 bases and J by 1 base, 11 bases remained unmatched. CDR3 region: CASSERGLAGALSYEQYF. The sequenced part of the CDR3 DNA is TGTGCCAGCAGCGAACGGGGACTAGCGGGAGCTTTATCCTACGAG.

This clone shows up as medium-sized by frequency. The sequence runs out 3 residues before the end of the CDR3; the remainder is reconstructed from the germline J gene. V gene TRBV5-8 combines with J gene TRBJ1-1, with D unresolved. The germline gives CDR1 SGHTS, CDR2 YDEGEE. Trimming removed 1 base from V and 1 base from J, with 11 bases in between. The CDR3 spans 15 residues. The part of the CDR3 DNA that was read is TGTGCCAGCAGCTTGTTCGCAGGTACGAACACTGAA. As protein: CASSLFAGTNTE. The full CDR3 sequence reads CASSLFAGTNTEAFF.

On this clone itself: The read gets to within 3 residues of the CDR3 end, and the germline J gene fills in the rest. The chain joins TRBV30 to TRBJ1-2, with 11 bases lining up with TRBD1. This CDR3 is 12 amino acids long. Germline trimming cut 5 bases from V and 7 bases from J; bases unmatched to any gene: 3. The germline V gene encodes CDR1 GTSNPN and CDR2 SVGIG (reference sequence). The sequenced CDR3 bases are TGTGCCTGGGGACAGGGGGCGGGTGGC. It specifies CAWGQGAGG. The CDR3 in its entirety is CAWGQGAGGYTF.

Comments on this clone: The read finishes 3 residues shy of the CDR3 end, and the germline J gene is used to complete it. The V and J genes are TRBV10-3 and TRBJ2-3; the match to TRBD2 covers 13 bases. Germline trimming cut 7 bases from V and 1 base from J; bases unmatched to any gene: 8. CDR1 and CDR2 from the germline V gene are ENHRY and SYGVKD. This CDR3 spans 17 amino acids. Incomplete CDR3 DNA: TGTGCCATCAAACTAGCGGGGGGGCCTGGCGGCACAGATACG. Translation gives CAIKLAGGPGGTDT. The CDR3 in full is CAIKLAGGPGGTDTQYF.

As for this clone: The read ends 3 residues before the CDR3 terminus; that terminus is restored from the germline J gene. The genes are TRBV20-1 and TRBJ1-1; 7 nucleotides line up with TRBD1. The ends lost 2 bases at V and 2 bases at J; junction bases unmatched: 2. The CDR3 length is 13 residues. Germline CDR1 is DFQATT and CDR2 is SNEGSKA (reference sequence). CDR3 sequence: CSARRQGNTEAFF. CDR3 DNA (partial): TGCAGTGCTAGAAGACAGGGTAACACTGAA.

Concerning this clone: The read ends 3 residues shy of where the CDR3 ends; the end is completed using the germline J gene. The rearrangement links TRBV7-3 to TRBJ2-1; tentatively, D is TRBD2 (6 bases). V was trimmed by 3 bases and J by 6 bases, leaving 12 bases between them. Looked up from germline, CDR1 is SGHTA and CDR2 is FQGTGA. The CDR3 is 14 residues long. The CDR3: CASSFLAGSNEQFF. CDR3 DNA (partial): TGTGCCAGCAGCTTCCTGGCGGGGAGCAATGAG.

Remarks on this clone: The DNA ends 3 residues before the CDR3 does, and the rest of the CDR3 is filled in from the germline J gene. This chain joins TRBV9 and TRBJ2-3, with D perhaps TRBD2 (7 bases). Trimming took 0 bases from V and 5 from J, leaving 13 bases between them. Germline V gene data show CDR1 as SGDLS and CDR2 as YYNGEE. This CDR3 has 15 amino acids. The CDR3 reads CASSVVGGPVDTQYF. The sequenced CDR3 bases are TGTGCCAGCAGCGTAGTGGGGGGGCCGGTAGATACG.

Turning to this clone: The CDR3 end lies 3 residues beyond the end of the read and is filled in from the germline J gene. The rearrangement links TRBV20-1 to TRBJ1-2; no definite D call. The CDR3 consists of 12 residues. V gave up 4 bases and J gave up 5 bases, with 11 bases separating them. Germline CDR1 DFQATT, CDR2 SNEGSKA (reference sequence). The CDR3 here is CSAIAVRYGYTF. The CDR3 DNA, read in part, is TGCAGTGCTATTGCGGTGCGATATGGC.

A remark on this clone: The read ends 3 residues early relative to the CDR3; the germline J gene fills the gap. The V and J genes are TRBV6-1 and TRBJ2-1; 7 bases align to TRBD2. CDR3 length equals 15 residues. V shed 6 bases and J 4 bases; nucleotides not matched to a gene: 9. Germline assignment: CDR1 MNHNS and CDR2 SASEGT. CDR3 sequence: CASREPSGSYNEQFF. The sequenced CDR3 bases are TGTGCCAGCAGAGAACCTAGCGGATCTTACAATGAG.

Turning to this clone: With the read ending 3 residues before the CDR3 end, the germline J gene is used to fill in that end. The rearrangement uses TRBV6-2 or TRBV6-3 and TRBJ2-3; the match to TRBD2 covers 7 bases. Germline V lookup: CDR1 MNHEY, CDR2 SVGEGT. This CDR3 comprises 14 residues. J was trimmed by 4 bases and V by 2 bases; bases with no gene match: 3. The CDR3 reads CASSYPAGADTQYF. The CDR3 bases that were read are TGTGCCAGCAGTTACCCGGCGGGAGCAGATACG.

CDR3 DNA (partial): TGCAGCGCTAAGGGACTAGCGGGAGCGGTGGAGACC. Protein: CSAKGLAGAVET. The entire CDR3 sequence reads CSAKGLAGAVETQYF. The chain combines TRBV29-1 with TRBJ2-5, with 14 bases that match TRBD2. The sequence runs out 3 residues before the end of the CDR3; the remainder is reconstructed from the germline J gene. Germline assignment: CDR1 SQVTM and CDR2 ANQGSEA. V trimming: 7 bases; J trimming: 5 bases; junction bases outside the gene matches: 9. This CDR3 is 15 amino acids long.

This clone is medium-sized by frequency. CDR3 in amino acids: CAWSTGDRGRSNEKLFF. The covered CDR3 bases are TGTGCCTGGAGTACGGGGGACAGGGGAAGATCTAATGAAAAA. The genes are TRBV30 and TRBJ1-4; the match to TRBD1 covers 10 bases. Read coverage stops 3 residues before the CDR3 terminus; the germline J gene supplies the remainder. This CDR3 has 17 amino acids. Germline-derived CDR1 and CDR2 are GTSNPN and SVGIG (reference sequence). The ends lost 2 bases at V and 3 bases at J; junction bases unmatched: 9. Looking up the rest from reference TRBV30 and TRBJ1-4 gives the full variable domain: SQTIHQWPATLVQPVGSPLSLECTVEGTSNPNLYWYRQAAGRGLQLLFYSVGIGQISSEVPQNLSASRPQDRQFILSSKKLLLSDSGFYLCAWSTGDRGRSNEKLFFGSGTQLSVL.

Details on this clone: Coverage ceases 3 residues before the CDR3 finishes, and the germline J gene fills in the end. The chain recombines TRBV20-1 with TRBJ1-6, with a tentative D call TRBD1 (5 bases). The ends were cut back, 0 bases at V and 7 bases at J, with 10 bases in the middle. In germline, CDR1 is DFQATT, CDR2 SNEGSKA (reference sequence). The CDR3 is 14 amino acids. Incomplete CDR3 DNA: TGCAGTGCTAGAGAGGGTCAGGGCAATTCACCC. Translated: CSAREGQGNSP. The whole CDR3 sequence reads CSAREGQGNSPLHF.

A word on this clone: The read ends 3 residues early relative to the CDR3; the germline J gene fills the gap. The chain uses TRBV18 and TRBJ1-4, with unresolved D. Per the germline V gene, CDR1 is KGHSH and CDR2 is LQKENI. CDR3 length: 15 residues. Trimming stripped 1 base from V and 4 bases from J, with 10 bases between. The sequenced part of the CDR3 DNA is TGTGCCAGCTCACCACTCCAGGCTTATAATGAAAAA. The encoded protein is CASSPLQAYNEK. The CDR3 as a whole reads CASSPLQAYNEKLFF.